A selection of T cell receptor beta chains follows, all from one sample in a study of blood T cell repertoires in COVID-19. Produced via immunoSEQ multiplex PCR; TCRdb's table is partial and in-frame only. The sample includes around 450,000 clones, around 90% of them seen just once. Material for sequencing was PBMCs or T cells enriched from blood (not recorded which). These receptors all stem from a woman aged 18-29 years who had recovered from COVID-19. Each CDR3 is given with its conserved first and last residue. Each record gives: V gene, J gene, D gene, clone size, CDR3 protein, CDR3 DNA. D genes are given only for firm matches. Some rows mark clone size as missing; the rest say once, few, many or name a class of expanded clone.

v_call: TRBV7-2
j_call: TRBJ2-3
d_call: NA
clone_size: NA
cdr3_aa: CASSLSLRDTQYF
cdr3_nt: TGTGCCAGCAGCTTAAGTCTCCGGGATACGCAGTATTTT

v_call: TRBV6-1
j_call: TRBJ2-5
d_call: NA
clone_size: NA
cdr3_aa: CASSEISRETQYF
cdr3_nt: TGTGCCAGCAGTGAAATCTCCCGAGAGACCCAGTACTTC

v_call: TRBV4-1
j_call: TRBJ2-3
d_call: TRBD2
clone_size: NA
cdr3_aa: CASSQGEGGRTDTQYF
cdr3_nt: TGCGCCAGCAGCCAAGGAGAGGGAGGGAGGACAGATACGCAGTATTTT

v_call: TRBV19
j_call: TRBJ1-2
d_call: TRBD1
clone_size: NA
cdr3_aa: CASTGTGGMGIGYGYTF
cdr3_nt: TGTGCCAGTACTGGGACAGGGGGCATGGGAATCGGCTATGGCTACACCTTC

v_call: TRBV19
j_call: TRBJ1-1
d_call: NA
clone_size: NA
cdr3_aa: CASSIVPLNEAFF
cdr3_nt: TGTGCCAGTAGTATAGTTCCCCTTAATGAAGCTTTCTTT

v_call: TRBV10-3
j_call: TRBJ2-1
d_call: TRBD1
clone_size: NA
cdr3_aa: CAIKGAGQGSYNEQFF
cdr3_nt: TGTGCCATCAAAGGAGCAGGACAGGGATCCTACAATGAGCAGTTCTTC

v_call: TRBV5-4
j_call: TRBJ1-2
d_call: NA
clone_size: NA
cdr3_aa: CASSYRQSRNYGYTF
cdr3_nt: TGTGCCAGCAGCTATAGACAGTCCCGAAACTATGGCTACACCTTC

v_call: TRBV4-2
j_call: TRBJ2-7
d_call: TRBD2
clone_size: NA
cdr3_aa: CASSQDKSPGTSGRAYEQYF
cdr3_nt: TGTGCCAGCAGCCAAGATAAGAGCCCCGGGACTAGCGGGAGAGCCTACGAGCAGTACTTC

v_call: TRBV30
j_call: TRBJ2-2
d_call: NA
clone_size: NA
cdr3_aa: CAWSASLTGELFF
cdr3_nt: TGTGCCTGGAGTGCCTCCCTCACCGGGGAGCTGTTTTTT

v_call: TRBV6-5
j_call: TRBJ2-3
d_call: NA
clone_size: NA
cdr3_aa: CASRTGTLGTDTQYF
cdr3_nt: TGTGCCAGCAGAACCGGGACTTTGGGCACAGATACGCAGTATTTT

v_call: TRBV18
j_call: TRBJ2-1
d_call: TRBD2
clone_size: NA
cdr3_aa: CASSPLLADLLNEQFF
cdr3_nt: TGTGCCAGCTCACCTCTTCTAGCGGATCTGTTGAATGAGCAGTTCTTC

v_call: TRBV6-6
j_call: TRBJ2-5
d_call: NA
clone_size: NA
cdr3_aa: CASSYSIVRGAETQYF
cdr3_nt: TGTGCCAGCAGTTACTCGATTGTCCGGGGGGCGGAGACCCAGTACTTC

v_call: TRBV4-1
j_call: TRBJ2-3
d_call: TRBD2
clone_size: NA
cdr3_aa: CASSQGGGRRGYEDTQYF
cdr3_nt: TGCGCCAGCAGCCAAGGTGGCGGACGGCGGGGGTACGAAGATACGCAGTATTTT

v_call: TRBV12-5
j_call: TRBJ1-4
d_call: NA
clone_size: NA
cdr3_aa: CASGRRAGFNEKLFF
cdr3_nt: TGTGCTAGTGGCCGACGGGCGGGGTTCAATGAAAAACTGTTTTTT

v_call: TRBV7-9
j_call: TRBJ2-7
d_call: NA
clone_size: NA
cdr3_aa: CASSKSQGRNEQYF
cdr3_nt: TGTGCCAGCAGCAAGAGCCAGGGGAGAAACGAGCAGTACTTC

v_call: TRBV5-1
j_call: TRBJ2-5
d_call: NA
clone_size: NA
cdr3_aa: CASSLDPRTQYF
cdr3_nt: TGCGCCAGCAGCTTGGATCCGAGGACCCAGTACTTC

v_call: TRBV19
j_call: TRBJ1-2
d_call: NA
clone_size: NA
cdr3_aa: CASTMEGLVYGYTF
cdr3_nt: TGTGCCAGTACCATGGAGGGTTTGGTCTATGGCTACACCTTC

v_call: TRBV7-6
j_call: TRBJ2-3
d_call: NA
clone_size: NA
cdr3_aa: CASSGGTDTQYF
cdr3_nt: TGTGCCAGCAGCGGGGGGACAGATACGCAGTATTTT

v_call: TRBV9
j_call: TRBJ2-1
d_call: TRBD2
clone_size: NA
cdr3_aa: CASSPAAGDSYNEQFF
cdr3_nt: TGTGCCAGCAGCCCGGCAGCGGGGGACTCCTACAATGAGCAGTTCTTC

v_call: TRBV10-1
j_call: TRBJ1-1
d_call: NA
clone_size: NA
cdr3_aa: CASSDLNTEAFF
cdr3_nt: TGCGCCAGCAGTGACCTCAACACTGAAGCTTTCTTT

v_call: TRBV2
j_call: TRBJ2-5
d_call: NA
clone_size: NA
cdr3_aa: CASSSWAETQYF
cdr3_nt: TGTGCCAGCTCAAGCTGGGCTGAGACCCAGTACTTC

v_call: TRBV18
j_call: TRBJ1-2
d_call: TRBD1
clone_size: NA
cdr3_aa: CASSHRSGTGSVGYTF
cdr3_nt: TGTGCCAGCTCACATCGATCCGGGACAGGGAGCGTGGGCTACACCTTC

v_call: TRBV7-9
j_call: TRBJ1-1
d_call: NA
clone_size: NA
cdr3_aa: CASSLAFGQEAFF
cdr3_nt: TGTGCCAGCAGCTTAGCCTTCGGACAGGAAGCTTTCTTT

v_call: TRBV2
j_call: TRBJ1-6
d_call: NA
clone_size: NA
cdr3_aa: CASSVEGGDSPLHF
cdr3_nt: TGTGCCAGCAGTGTCGAAGGGGGGGATTCACCCCTCCACTTT

v_call: TRBV21-1
j_call: TRBJ2-7
d_call: NA
clone_size: NA
cdr3_aa: CASRRGTSGRGYEQYF
cdr3_nt: TGTGCCAGCCGGCGGGGGACTAGCGGGCGAGGATACGAGCAGTACTTC

v_call: TRBV7-6
j_call: TRBJ2-3
d_call: NA
clone_size: NA
cdr3_aa: CASSLAGVTRDTQYF
cdr3_nt: TGTGCCAGCAGCTTAGCGGGCGTAACAAGAGATACGCAGTATTTT

v_call: TRBV12-3/TRBV12-4
j_call: TRBJ2-3
d_call: NA
clone_size: few
cdr3_aa: CASSRGLGQYF
cdr3_nt: TGTGCCAGCAGTAGGGGACTTGGGCAGTATTTT

v_call: TRBV7-2
j_call: TRBJ2-2
d_call: TRBD1
clone_size: NA
cdr3_aa: CASSSKTGVLNTGELFF
cdr3_nt: TGTGCCAGCAGCTCAAAGACAGGGGTCCTGAACACCGGGGAGCTGTTTTTT

v_call: TRBV27
j_call: TRBJ2-2
d_call: TRBD2
clone_size: NA
cdr3_aa: CASSWGGRTGELFF
cdr3_nt: TGTGCCAGCAGCTGGGGGGGAAGAACCGGGGAGCTGTTTTTT

v_call: TRBV6-1
j_call: TRBJ2-3
d_call: TRBD2
clone_size: NA
cdr3_aa: CASSDSLYQKTSGGALVEYF
cdr3_nt: TGTGCCAGCAGTGATTCGCTTTACCAAAAAACTAGCGGGGGGGCCCTGGTGGAGTATTTT

v_call: TRBV28
j_call: TRBJ1-5
d_call: NA
clone_size: NA
cdr3_aa: CASLYGGRGQPQHF
cdr3_nt: TGTGCCAGCCTTTACGGGGGGAGGGGTCAGCCCCAGCATTTT

v_call: TRBV6-2/TRBV6-3
j_call: TRBJ2-5
d_call: NA
clone_size: NA
cdr3_aa: CASSYERKTQYF
cdr3_nt: TGTGCCAGCAGTTACGAGAGGAAGACCCAGTACTTC